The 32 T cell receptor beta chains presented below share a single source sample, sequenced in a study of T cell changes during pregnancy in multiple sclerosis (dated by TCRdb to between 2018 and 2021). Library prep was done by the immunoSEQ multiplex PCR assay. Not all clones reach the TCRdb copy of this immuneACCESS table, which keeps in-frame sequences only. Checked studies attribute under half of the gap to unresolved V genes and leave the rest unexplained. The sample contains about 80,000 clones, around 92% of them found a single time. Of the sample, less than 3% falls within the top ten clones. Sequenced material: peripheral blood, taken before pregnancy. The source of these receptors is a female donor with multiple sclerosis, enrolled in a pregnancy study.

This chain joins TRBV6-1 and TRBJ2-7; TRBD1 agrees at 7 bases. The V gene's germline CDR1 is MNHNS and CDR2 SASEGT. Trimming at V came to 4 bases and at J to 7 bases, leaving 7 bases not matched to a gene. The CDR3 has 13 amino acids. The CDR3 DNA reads TGTGCCAGCAGTGGACAGGGATTGGAAGAGCAGTACTTC. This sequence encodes CASSGQGLEEQYF.

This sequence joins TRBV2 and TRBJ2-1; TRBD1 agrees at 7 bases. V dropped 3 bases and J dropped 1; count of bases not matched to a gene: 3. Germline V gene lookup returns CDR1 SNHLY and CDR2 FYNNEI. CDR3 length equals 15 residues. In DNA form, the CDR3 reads TGTGCCAGCAGTGAGGACAGGACGTCCTACAATGAGCAGTTCTTC. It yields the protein CASSEDRTSYNEQFF.

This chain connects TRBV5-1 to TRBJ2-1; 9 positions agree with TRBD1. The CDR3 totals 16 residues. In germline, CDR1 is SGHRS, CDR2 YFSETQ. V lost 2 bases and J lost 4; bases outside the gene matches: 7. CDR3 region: CASSFADRGRYNEQFF. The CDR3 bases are TGCGCCAGCAGCTTCGCGGACAGGGGTAGATACAATGAGCAGTTCTTC.

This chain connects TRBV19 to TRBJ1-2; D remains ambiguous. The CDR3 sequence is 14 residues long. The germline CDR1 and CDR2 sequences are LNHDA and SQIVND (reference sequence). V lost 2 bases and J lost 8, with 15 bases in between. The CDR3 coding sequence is TGTGCCAGTAGTATAAGTGGACTCCCGCGGGGCTACACCTTC. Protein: CASSISGLPRGYTF.

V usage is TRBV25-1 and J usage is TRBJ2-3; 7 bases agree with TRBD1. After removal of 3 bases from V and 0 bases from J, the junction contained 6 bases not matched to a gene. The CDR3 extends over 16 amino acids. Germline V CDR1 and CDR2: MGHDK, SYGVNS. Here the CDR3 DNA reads TGTGCCAGCAGTGAGACAGGGATAGCTAGCACAGATACGCAGTATTTT. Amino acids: CASSETGIASTDTQYF.

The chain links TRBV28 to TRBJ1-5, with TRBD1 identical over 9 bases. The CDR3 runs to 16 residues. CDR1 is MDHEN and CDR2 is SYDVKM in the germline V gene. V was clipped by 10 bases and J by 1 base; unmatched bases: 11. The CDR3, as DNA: TGTGCCATTGGACAGGGGATCGTGCTAAGCAATCAGCCCCAGCATTTT. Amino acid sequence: CAIGQGIVLSNQPQHF.

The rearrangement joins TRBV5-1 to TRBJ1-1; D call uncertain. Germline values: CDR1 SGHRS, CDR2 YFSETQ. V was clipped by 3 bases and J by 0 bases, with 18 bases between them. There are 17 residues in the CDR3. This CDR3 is CASSSTGSLLMNTEAFF. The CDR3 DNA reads TGCGCCAGCAGCTCCACCGGGTCCCTGTTAATGAACACTGAAGCTTTCTTT. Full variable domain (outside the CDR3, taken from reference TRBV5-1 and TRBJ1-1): KAGVTQTPRYLIKTRGQQVTLSCSPISGHRSVSWYQQTPGQGLQFLFEYFSETQRNKGNFPGRFSGRQFSNSRSEMNVSTLELGDSALYLCASSSTGSLLMNTEAFFGQGTRLTVV.

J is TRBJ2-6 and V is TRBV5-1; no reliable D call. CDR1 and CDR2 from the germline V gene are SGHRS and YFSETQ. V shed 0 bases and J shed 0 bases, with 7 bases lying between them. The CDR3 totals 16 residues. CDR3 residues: CASSLEQTSGANVLTF. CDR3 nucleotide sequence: TGCGCCAGCAGCTTGGAACAGACCTCTGGGGCCAACGTCCTGACTTTC.

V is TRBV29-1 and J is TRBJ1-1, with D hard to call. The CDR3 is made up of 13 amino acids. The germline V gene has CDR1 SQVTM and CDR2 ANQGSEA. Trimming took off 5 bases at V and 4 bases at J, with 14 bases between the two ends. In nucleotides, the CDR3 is TGCAGCGTTCATCCGCAGGTGCTCACTGAAGCTTTCTTT. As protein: CSVHPQVLTEAFF.

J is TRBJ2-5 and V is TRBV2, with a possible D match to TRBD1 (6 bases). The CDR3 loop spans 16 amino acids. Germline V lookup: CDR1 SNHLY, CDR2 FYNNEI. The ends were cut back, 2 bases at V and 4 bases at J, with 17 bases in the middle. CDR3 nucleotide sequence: TGTGCCAGCAGTGAAAGAGGTCGACCAGGGGTAGAGACCCAGTACTTC. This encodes CASSERGRPGVETQYF.

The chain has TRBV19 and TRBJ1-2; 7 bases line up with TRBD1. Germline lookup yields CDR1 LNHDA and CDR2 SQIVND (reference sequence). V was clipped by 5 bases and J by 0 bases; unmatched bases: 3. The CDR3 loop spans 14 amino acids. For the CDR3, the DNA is TGTGCCAGTAGTGTGACAGGGCCTAACTATGGCTACACCTTC. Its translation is CASSVTGPNYGYTF.

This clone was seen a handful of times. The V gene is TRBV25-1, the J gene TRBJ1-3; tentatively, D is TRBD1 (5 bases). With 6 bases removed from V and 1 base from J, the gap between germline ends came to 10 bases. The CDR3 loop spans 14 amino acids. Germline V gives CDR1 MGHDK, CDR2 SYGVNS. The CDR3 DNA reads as TGTGCCAGCAGCCGGGGGGAGTCTGGAAACACCATATATTTT. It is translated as CASSRGESGNTIYF.

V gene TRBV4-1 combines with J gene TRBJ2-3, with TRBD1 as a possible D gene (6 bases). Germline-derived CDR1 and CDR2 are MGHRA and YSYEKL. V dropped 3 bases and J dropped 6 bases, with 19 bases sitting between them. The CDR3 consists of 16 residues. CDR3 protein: CASSHSSTGTRDTQYF. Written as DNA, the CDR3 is TGCGCCAGCAGCCATTCCTCGACAGGTACCAGGGATACGCAGTATTTT.

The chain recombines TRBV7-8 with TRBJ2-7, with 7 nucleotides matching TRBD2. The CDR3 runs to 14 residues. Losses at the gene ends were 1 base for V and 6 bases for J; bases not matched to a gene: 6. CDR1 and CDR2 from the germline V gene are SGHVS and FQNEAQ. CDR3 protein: CASSLVGREGEQYF. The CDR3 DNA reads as TGTGCCAGCAGCTTAGTTGGCAGGGAGGGCGAGCAGTACTTC.

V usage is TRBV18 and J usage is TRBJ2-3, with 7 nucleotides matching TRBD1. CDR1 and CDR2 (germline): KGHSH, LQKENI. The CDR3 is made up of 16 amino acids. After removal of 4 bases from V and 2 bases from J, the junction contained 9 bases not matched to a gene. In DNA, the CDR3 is TGTGCCAGCTCACTCCGGCGGACAGGTTACACAGATACGCAGTATTTT. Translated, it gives CASSLRRTGYTDTQYF.

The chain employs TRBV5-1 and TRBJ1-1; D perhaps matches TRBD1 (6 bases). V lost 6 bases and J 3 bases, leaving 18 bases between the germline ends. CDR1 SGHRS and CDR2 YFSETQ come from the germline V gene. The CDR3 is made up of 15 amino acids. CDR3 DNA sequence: TGCGCCAGCAAAAGGGCAGGGGAGACTTACACTGAAGCTTTCTTT. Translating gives CASKRAGETYTEAFF.

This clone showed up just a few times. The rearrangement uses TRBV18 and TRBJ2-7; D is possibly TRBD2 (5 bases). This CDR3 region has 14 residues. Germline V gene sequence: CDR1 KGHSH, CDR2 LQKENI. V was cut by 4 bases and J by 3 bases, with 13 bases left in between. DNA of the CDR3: TGTGCCAGCTCACGTTTTAGGGAGAACTACGAGCAGTACTTC. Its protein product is CASSRFRENYEQYF.

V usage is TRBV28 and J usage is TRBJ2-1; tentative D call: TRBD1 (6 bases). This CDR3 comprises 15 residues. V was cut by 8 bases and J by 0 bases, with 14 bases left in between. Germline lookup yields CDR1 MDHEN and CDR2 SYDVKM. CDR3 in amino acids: CASRTVTVSYNEQFF. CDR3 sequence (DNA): TGTGCCAGCCGGACAGTTACCGTCTCCTACAATGAGCAGTTCTTC.

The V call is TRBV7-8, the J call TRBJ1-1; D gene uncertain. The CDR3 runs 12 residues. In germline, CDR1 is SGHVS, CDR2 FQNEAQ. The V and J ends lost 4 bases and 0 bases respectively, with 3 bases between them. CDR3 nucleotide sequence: TGTGCCAGCAGCTCCGTGAACACTGAAGCTTTCTTT. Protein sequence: CASSSVNTEAFF. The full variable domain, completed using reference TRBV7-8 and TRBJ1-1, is GAGVSQSPRYKVAKRGQDVALRCDPISGHVSLFWYQQALGQGPEFLTYFQNEAQLDKSGLPSDRFFAERPEGSVSTLKIQRTQQEDSAVYLCASSSVNTEAFFGQGTRLTVV.

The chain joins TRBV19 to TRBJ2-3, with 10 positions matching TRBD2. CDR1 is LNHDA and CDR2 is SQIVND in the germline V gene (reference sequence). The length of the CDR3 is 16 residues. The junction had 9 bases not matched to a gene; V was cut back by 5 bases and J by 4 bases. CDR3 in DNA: TGTGCCAGTAGTTCGGACAGCGGGGGGGGCTCAGATACGCAGTATTTT. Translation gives CASSSDSGGGSDTQYF.

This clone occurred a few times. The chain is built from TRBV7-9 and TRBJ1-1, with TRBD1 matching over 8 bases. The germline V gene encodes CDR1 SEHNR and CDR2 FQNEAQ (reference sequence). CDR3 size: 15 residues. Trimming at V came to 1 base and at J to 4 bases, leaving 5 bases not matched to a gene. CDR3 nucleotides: TGTGCCAGCAGCTTAGTTCAGGGGGCGATCACTGAAGCTTTCTTT. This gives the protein CASSLVQGAITEAFF.

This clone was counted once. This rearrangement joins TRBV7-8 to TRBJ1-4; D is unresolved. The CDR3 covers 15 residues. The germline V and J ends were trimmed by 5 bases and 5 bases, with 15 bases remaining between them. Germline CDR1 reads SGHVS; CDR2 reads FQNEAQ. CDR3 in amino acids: CASSKTRSRNEKLFF. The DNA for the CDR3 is TGTGCCAGCAGCAAAACGAGGTCGAGAAATGAAAAACTGTTTTTT.

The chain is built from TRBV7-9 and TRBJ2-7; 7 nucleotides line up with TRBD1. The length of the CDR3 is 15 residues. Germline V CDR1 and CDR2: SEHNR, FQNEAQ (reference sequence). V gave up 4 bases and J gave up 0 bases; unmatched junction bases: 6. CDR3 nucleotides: TGTGCCAGCAGCTACCAGACAGGGAGCTCCTACGAGCAGTACTTC. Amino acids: CASSYQTGSSYEQYF.

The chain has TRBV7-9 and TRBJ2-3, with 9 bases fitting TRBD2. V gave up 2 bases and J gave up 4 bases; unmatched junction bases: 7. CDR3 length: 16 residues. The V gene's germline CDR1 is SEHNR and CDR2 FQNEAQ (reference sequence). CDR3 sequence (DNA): TGTGCCAGCAGCTTACTTGGTAGCGGGAGACCAGATACGCAGTATTTT. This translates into CASSLLGSGRPDTQYF.

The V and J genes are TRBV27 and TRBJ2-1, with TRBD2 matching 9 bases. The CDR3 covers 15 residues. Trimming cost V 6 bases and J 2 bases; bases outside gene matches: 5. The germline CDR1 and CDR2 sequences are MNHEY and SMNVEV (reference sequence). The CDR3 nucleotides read TGTGCCAGCAGCCTCATAGCGGGAGCCTACAATGAGCAGTTCTTC. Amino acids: CASSLIAGAYNEQFF.

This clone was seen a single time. The CDR3: CASSLVASRSYNEQFF. CDR3 bases: TGTGCCAGCAGCTTAGTAGCCTCCCGGTCCTACAATGAGCAGTTCTTC. The genes are TRBV11-2 and TRBJ2-1; no definite D call. The CDR3 extends over 16 amino acids. V lost 1 base and J 1 base, leaving 11 bases between the germline ends. The V gene's germline CDR1 is SGHAT and CDR2 FQNNGV.

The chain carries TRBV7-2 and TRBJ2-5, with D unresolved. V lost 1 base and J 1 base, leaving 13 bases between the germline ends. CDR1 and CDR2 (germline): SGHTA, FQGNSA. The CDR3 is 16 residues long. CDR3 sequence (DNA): TGTGCCAGCAGCTTAGGCAACTTCCGTTTCCAAGAGACCCAGTACTTC. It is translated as CASSLGNFRFQETQYF.

The CDR3 reads CASSQGLATSYNEQFF. The CDR3 DNA is TGCGCCAGCAGCCAAGGGCTAGCGACTTCCTACAATGAGCAGTTCTTC. The rearrangement links TRBV4-1 to TRBJ2-1, with D tentatively TRBD2 (6 bases). Germline V gene lookup returns CDR1 MGHRA and CDR2 YSYEKL. Trimming removed 1 base at V and 1 base at J, with 11 bases between. The CDR3 consists of 16 residues.

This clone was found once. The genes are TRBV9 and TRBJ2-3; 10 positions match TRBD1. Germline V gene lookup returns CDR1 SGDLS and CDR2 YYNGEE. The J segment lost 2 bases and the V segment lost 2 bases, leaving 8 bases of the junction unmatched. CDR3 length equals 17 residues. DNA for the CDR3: TGTGCCAGCAGCGTCTTGACGGGACAGGGGAACACAGATACGCAGTATTTT. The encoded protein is CASSVLTGQGNTDTQYF. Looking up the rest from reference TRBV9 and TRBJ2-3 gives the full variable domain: DSGVTQTPKHLITATGQRVTLRCSPRSGDLSVYWYQQSLDQGLQFLIQYYNGEERAKGNILERFSAQQFPDLHSELNLSSLELGDSALYFCASSVLTGQGNTDTQYFGPGTRLTVL.

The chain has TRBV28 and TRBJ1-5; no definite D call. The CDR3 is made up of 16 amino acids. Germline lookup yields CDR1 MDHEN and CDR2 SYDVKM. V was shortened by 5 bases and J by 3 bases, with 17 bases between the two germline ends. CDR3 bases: TGTGCCAGCAGTCCTTTGCGGGGTAAAACCAATCAGCCCCAGCATTTT. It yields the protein CASSPLRGKTNQPQHF.

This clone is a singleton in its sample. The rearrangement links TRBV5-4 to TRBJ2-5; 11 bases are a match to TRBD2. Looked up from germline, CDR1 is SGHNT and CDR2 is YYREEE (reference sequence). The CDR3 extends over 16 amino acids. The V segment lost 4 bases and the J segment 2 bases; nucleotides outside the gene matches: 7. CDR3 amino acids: CASSPILAGGQETQYF. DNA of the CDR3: TGTGCCAGCAGCCCGATTCTAGCGGGAGGTCAAGAGACCCAGTACTTC.

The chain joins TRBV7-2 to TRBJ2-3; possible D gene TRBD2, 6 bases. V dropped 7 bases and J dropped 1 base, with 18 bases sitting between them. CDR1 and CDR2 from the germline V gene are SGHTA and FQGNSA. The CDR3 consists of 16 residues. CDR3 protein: CASNLGVGGRTDTQYF. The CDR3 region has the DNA TGTGCCAGCAACCTAGGGGTGGGAGGCCGCACAGATACGCAGTATTTT.